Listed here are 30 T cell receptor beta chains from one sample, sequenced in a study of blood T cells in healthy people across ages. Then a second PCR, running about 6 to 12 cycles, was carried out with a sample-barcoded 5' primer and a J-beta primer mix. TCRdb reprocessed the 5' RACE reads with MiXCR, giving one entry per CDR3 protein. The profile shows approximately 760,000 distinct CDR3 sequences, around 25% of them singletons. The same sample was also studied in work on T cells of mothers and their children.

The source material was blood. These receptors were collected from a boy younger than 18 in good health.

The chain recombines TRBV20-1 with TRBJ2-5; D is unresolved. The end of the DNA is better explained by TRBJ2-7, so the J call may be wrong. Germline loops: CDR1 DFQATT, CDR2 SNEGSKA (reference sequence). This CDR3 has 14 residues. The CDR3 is CSARDEDRSYEQYF. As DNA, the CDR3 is TGCAGTGCTAGAGATGAGGACCGTTCCTACGAGCAGTACTTC.

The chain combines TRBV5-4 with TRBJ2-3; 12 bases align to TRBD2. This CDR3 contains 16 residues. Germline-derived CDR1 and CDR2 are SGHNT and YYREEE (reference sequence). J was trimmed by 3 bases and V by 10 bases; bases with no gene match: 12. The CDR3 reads CAGTSGGPAETDTQYF. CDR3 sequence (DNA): TGTGCCGGAACTAGCGGGGGGCCAGCAGAGACAGATACGCAGTATTTT.

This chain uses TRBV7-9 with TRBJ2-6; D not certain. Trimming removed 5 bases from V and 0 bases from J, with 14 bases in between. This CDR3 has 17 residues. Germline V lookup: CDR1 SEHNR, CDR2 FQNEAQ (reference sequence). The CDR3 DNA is TGTGCCAGCAGCCGCCCCCTAGACGACTCTGGGGCCAACGTCCTGACTTTC. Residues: CASSRPLDDSGANVLTF.

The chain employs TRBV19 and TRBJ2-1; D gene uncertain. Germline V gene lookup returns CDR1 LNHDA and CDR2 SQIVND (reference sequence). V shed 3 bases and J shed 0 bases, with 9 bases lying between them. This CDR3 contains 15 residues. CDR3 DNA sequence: TGTGCCAGTAGTATCGCCTTCGACTCCTACAATGAGCAGTTCTTC. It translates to CASSIAFDSYNEQFF. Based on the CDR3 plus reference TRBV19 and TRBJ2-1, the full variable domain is DGGITQSPKYLFRKEGQNVTLSCEQNLNHDAMYWYRQDPGQGLRLIYYSQIVNDFQKGDIAEGYSVSREKKESFPLTVTSAQKNPTAFYLCASSIAFDSYNEQFFGPGTRLTVL.

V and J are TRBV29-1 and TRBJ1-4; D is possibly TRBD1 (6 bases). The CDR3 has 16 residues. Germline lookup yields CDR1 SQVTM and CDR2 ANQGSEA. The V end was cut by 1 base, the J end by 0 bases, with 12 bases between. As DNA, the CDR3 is TGCAGCGTTGAAGTCGTCGGGACAACAACTAATGAAAAACTGTTTTTT. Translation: CSVEVVGTTTNEKLFF.

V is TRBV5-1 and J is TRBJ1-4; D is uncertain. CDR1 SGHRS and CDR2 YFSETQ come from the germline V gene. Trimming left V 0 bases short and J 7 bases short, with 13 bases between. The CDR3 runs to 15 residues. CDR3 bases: TGCGCCAGCAGCTTGGAGGAAGAATACGGTGAAAAACTGTTTTTT. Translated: CASSLEEEYGEKLFF.

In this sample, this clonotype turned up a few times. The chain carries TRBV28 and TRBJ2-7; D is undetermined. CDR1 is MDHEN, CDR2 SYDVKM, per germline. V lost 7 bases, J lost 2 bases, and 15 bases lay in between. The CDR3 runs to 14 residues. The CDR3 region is CASTQRLVPYEQYF. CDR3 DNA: TGTGCCAGCACCCAACGGCTAGTTCCCTACGAGCAGTACTTC.

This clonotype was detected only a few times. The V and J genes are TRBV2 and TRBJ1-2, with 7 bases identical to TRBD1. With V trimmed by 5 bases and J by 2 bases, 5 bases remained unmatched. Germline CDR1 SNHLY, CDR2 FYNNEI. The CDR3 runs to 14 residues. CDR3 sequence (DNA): TGTGCCAGCAGTAGTGACAGGGTGAACTATGGCTACACCTTC. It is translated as CASSSDRVNYGYTF.

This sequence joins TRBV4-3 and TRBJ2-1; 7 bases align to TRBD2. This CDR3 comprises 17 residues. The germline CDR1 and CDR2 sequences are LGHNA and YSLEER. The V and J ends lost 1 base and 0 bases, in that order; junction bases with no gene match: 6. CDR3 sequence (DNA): TGCGCCAGCAGCCAAGGTACAGCGGGGCCCTCCTACAATGAGCAGTTCTTC. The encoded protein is CASSQGTAGPSYNEQFF.

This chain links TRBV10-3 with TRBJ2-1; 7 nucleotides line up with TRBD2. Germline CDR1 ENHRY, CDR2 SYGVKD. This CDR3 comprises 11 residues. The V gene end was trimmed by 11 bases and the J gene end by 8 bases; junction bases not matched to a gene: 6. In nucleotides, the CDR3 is TGTGCCGCGCGGGGGATGGATGAGCAGTTCTTC. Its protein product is CAARGMDEQFF.

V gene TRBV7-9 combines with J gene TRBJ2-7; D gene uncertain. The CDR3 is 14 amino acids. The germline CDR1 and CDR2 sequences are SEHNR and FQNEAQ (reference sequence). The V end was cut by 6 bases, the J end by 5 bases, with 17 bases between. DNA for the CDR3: TGTGCCAGCAGTTCACCGACGCTCCCGGACGAGCAGTACTTC. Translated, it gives CASSSPTLPDEQYF.

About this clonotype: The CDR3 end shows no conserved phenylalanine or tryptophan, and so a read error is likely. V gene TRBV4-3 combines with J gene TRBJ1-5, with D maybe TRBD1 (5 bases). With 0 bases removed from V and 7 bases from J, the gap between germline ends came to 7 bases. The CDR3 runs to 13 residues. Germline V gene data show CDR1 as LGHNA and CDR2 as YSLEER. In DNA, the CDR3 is TGCGCCAGCAGCCAAGAACCAGGGCAGCCCCAGCATTAT. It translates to CASSQEPGQPQHY.

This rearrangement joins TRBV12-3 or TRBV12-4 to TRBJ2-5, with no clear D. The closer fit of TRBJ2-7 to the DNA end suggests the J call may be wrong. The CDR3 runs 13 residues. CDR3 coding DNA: TGTGCCAGCACCGACCCACCACATGTCGAGCAGTACTTC. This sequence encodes CASTDPPHVEQYF.

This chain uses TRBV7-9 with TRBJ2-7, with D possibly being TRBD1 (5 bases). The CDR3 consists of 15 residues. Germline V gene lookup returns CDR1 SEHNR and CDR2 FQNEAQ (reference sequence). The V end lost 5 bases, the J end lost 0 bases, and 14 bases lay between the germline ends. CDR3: CASSPTVLSSYEQYF. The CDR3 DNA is TGTGCCAGCAGCCCGACAGTTTTGAGCTCCTACGAGCAGTACTTC.

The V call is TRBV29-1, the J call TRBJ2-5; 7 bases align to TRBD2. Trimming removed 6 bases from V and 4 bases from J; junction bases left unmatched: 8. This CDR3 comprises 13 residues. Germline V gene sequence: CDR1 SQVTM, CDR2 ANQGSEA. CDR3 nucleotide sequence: TGCAGCGTCGGGCGGGGGAAGTCAGAGACCCAGTACTTC. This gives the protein CSVGRGKSETQYF.

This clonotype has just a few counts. CDR3 region: CASSLVPGNEKLFF. CDR3 nucleotides: TGTGCCAGCAGCTTAGTTCCAGGGAATGAAAAACTGTTTTTT. The J gene is TRBJ1-4, the V gene TRBV7-6; maybe TRBD1 (5 bases). The CDR3 is made up of 14 amino acids. CDR1 and CDR2 (germline): SGHVS, FNYEAQ. The germline V and J ends were trimmed by 1 base and 5 bases, with 8 bases remaining between them.

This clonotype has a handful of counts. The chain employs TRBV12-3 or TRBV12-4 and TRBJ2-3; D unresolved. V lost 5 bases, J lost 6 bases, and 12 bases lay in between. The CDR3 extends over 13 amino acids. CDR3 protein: CASSRIGGDTQYF. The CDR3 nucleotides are TGTGCCAGCAGTCGGATCGGTGGGGATACGCAGTATTTT.

CDR3 sequence: CASKGQANTGELFF. The DNA for the CDR3 is TGTGCCAGCAAGGGACAGGCGAACACCGGGGAGCTGTTTTTT. V is TRBV6-5 and J is TRBJ2-2; 8 positions match TRBD1. The germline CDR1 and CDR2 sequences are MNHEY and SVGAGI. The CDR3 loop spans 14 amino acids. V shed 7 bases, J shed 0 bases, and the junction held 1 base outside the gene matches.

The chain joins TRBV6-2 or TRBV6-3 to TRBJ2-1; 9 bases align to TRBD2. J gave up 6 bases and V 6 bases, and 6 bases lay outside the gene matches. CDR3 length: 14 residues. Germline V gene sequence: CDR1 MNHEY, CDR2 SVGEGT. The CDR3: CASSSGLAFNEQFF. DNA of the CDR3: TGTGCCAGCAGCTCGGGACTAGCCTTCAATGAGCAGTTCTTC.

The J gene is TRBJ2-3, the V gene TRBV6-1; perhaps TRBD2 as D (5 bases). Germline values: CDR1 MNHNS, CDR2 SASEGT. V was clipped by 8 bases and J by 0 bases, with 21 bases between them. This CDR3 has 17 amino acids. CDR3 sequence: CASRAPKGGPSTDTQYF. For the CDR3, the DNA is TGTGCCAGCCGAGCGCCCAAAGGAGGCCCTAGCACAGATACGCAGTATTTT.

This CDR3 is CASSQDTRTDTQYF. The DNA of the CDR3 is TGCGCCAGCAGCCAAGACACCCGCACAGATACGCAGTATTTT. The V and J genes are TRBV5-1 and TRBJ2-3; D remains unclear. Per the germline V gene, CDR1 is SGHRS and CDR2 is YFSETQ. CDR3 length: 14 residues. Deletions cut 4 bases from V and 1 base from J, with 10 bases between.

The CDR3 region is CSARETGQGYEKLFF. CDR3 nucleotides: TGCAGTGCTAGAGAGACGGGACAGGGTTATGAAAAACTGTTTTTT. The rearrangement links TRBV20-1 to TRBJ1-4, with 9 bases that match TRBD1. Germline CDR1 is DFQATT and CDR2 is SNEGSKA (reference sequence). The CDR3 runs 15 residues. The V gene end was trimmed by 0 bases and the J gene end by 6 bases; junction bases not matched to a gene: 5.

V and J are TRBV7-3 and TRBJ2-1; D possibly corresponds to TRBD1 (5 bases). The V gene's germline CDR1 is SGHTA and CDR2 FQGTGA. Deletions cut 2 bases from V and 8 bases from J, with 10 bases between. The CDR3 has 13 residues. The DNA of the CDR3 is TGTGCCAGCAGCTTATCCAGGGTGGATGAGCAGTTCTTC. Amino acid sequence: CASSLSRVDEQFF.

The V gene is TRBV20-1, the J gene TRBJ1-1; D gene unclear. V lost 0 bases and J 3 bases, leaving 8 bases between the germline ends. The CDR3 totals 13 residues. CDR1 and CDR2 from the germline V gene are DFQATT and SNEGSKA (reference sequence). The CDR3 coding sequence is TGCAGTGCTAGAGATCGGGGTTACACTGAAGCTTTCTTT. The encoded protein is CSARDRGYTEAFF.

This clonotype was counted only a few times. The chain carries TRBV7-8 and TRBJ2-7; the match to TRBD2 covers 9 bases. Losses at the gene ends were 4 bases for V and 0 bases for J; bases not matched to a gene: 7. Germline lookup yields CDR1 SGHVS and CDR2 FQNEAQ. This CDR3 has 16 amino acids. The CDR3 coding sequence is TGTGCCAGCAGCTCCCATGGACTAGCGATCTCCTACGAGCAGTACTTC. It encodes CASSSHGLAISYEQYF. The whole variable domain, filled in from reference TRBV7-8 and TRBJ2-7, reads GAGVSQSPRYKVAKRGQDVALRCDPISGHVSLFWYQQALGQGPEFLTYFQNEAQLDKSGLPSDRFFAERPEGSVSTLKIQRTQQEDSAVYLCASSSHGLAISYEQYFGPGTRLTVT.

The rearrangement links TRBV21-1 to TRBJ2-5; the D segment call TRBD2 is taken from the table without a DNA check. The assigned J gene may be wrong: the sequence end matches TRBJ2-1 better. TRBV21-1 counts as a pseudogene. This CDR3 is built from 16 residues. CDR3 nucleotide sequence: TGTGCCAGCCGCAAAAAACTCCGAGGCACGGAGGCTGAGCAGTTCTTC. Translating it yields CASRKKLRGTEAEQFF.

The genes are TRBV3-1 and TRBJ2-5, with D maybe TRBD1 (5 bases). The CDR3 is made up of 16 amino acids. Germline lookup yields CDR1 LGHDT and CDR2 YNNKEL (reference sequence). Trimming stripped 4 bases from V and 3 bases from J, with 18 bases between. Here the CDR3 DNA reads TGTGCCAGCAGCCTCAGACATCTGGCGACAGAAGAGACCCAGTACTTC. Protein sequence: CASSLRHLATEETQYF.

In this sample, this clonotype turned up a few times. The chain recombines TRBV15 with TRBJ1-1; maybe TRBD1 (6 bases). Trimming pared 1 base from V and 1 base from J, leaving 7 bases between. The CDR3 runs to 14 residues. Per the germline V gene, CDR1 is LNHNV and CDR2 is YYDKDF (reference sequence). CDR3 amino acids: CATSRGTANTEAFF. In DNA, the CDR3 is TGTGCCACCAGCAGAGGGACAGCGAACACTGAAGCTTTCTTT. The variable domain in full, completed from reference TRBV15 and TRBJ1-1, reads DAMVIQNPRYQVTQFGKPVTLSCSQTLNHNVMYWYQQKSSQAPKLLFHYYDKDFNNEADTPDNFQSRRPNTSFCFLDIRSPGLGDTAMYLCATSRGTANTEAFFGQGTRLTVV.

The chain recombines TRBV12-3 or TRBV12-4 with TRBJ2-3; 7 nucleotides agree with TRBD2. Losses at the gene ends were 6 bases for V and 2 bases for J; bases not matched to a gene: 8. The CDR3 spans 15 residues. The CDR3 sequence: CASRPTGGTTDTQYF. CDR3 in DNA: TGTGCCAGCAGACCCACGGGGGGAACCACAGATACGCAGTATTTT.

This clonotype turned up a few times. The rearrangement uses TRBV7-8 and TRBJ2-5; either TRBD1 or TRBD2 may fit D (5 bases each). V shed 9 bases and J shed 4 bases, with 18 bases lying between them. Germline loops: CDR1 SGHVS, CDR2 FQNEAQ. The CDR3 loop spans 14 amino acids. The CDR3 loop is CASWDLVQSETQYF. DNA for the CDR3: TGTGCCAGTTGGGACCTGGTCCAGTCAGAGACCCAGTACTTC.